The 6 T cell receptor beta chains below come from one sample, sequenced in a study of T cells in Graves' hyperthyroidism and ophthalmopathy. TCR beta CDR3 sequences were amplified from RNA transcripts. A first-round RT-PCR of the TCR CDR3 used the HTBI primer set. In TCRdb, the multiplex PCR reads were re-called with MiXCR into one record per CDR3 protein. The sample includes around 250,000 distinct CDR3 sequences, approximately 25% of them seen just once. Material for sequencing was blood. The receptors were gathered from a woman between 35 and 50 years old with Graves' ophthalmopathy.

This clonotype showed up many times. CDR3 in DNA: TGTGCGGTAGCCGGCACTGGGGTCTCCTACAATGAGCAGTTCTTC. Translated: CAVAGTGVSYNEQFF. The chain couples TRBV30 to TRBJ2-1; no definite D call. CDR3 length: 15 amino acids. The germline V gene has CDR1 GTSNPN and CDR2 SVGIG (reference sequence). Drawing the rest from reference TRBV30 and TRBJ2-1, the complete variable domain is SQTIHQWPATLVQPVGSPLSLECTVEGTSNPNLYWYRQAAGRGLQLLFYSVGIGQISSEVPQNLSASRPQDRQFILSSKKLLLSDSGFYLCAVAGTGVSYNEQFFGPGTRLTVL.

A few counts support this clonotype. This chain uses TRBV3-1 with TRBJ2-7; 8 nucleotides line up with TRBD2. Germline values: CDR1 LGHDT, CDR2 YNNKEL (reference sequence). This CDR3 is built from 16 residues. V shed 1 base, J shed 3 bases, and the junction held 8 bases outside the gene matches. CDR3 amino acids: CASSQVPSGGSYEQYF. For the CDR3, the DNA is TGTGCCAGCAGCCAAGTACCCAGCGGGGGCAGCTACGAGCAGTACTTC.

The rearrangement joins TRBV20-1 to TRBJ2-7; TRBD2 matches at 8 bases. Germline loops: CDR1 DFQATT, CDR2 SNEGSKA (reference sequence). V lost 6 bases to trimming and J lost 7 bases; unmatched junction nucleotides: 11. CDR3 length: 13 amino acids. The CDR3 sequence is CSALAGPAGEQYF. The DNA of the CDR3 is TGCAGTGCCCTAGCGGGTCCCGCAGGGGAGCAGTACTTC.

This clonotype was seen ten or more times. The V gene is TRBV6-5, the J gene TRBJ2-7; TRBD2 matches 10 bases. CDR1 and CDR2 from the germline V gene are MNHEY and SVGAGI. The CDR3 loop spans 18 amino acids. The V gene end was trimmed by 3 bases and the J gene end by 7 bases; junction bases not matched to a gene: 18. The CDR3 coding sequence is TGTGCCAGCAGTTATCGGTTGCTAGCGGGAGAATTTACGCGAGAGCAGTACTTC. Its translation: CASSYRLLAGEFTREQYF.

This clonotype was counted ten times or more. The genes are TRBV7-2 and TRBJ1-6; D ambiguous. In germline, CDR1 is SGHTA, CDR2 FQGNSA. This CDR3 has 13 residues. Trimming stripped 2 bases from V and 6 bases from J, with 5 bases between. The CDR3 DNA is TGTGCCAGCAGCTTACTCGCTAATTCACCCCTCCACTTT. Its translation is CASSLLANSPLHF.

This clonotype has at least ten counts. The rearrangement joins TRBV27 to TRBJ1-2, with TRBD1 as a possible D gene (5 bases). V lost 1 base and J lost 8, with 23 bases in between. From germline, CDR1 is MNHEY and CDR2 SMNVEV (reference sequence). This CDR3 has 17 residues. CDR3: CASSLWGRPVVVRGYTF. The CDR3 nucleotides are TGTGCCAGCAGTTTATGGGGCAGGCCAGTTGTAGTCCGAGGCTACACCTTC.